Described below is a single TCR beta chain sequence and its context. Assay used: immunoSEQ multiplex PCR; TCRdb lists only in-frame clones, some missing. The table lists 150,000 to 200,000 clones, about 90% of them singletons. The sample comes from a study of control samples from healthy donors and cancer patients. CDR1 and CDR2 from the germline V gene are DFQATT and SNEGSKA (reference sequence). V trimming: 3 bases; J trimming: 7 bases; junction bases outside the gene matches: 9. The CDR3 is made up of 14 amino acids. The chain has TRBV20-1 and TRBJ2-1, with 7 bases fitting TRBD2. The sample taken for sequencing was blood. The TCR comes from a young man in good health. CDR3 amino acids: CSASGGGDPNEQFF. CDR3 nucleotides: TGCAGTGCTAGTGGCGGGGGAGACCCAAATGAGCAGTTCTTC.